These 32 T cell receptor beta chains came from one sample sequenced in a study of T cells in Graves' hyperthyroidism and ophthalmopathy. RNA transcripts were the template for amplifying TCR beta CDR3 regions. TCR CDR3 underwent first-round RT-PCR with the HTBI primer set. TCRdb ran MiXCR on the multiplex PCR reads and lists one entry per CDR3 protein. The table lists more than 450,000 distinct CDR3 sequences, approximately 15% of them singletons. Sequencing was performed on blood. Receptors originate from a woman aged 40 to 55 with Graves' hyperthyroidism.

This clonotype was picked up many times. The chain carries TRBV6-1 and TRBJ1-4; D gene uncertain. CDR1 is MNHNS and CDR2 is SASEGT in the germline V gene. V lost 2 bases, J lost 8 bases, and 9 bases lay in between. The CDR3 extends over 13 amino acids. The DNA for the CDR3 is TGTGCCAGCAGTGAACTTGTCGGAGAAAAACTGTTTTTT. Encoded protein: CASSELVGEKLFF.

Details on this clonotype: Possible read error: a much larger clone is one base away. This chain links TRBV18 with TRBJ2-4, with D unresolved. This CDR3 spans 14 amino acids. The V gene lost 8 bases and the J gene lost 9 bases, with 20 bases spanning the gap. From germline, CDR1 is KGHSH and CDR2 LQKENI. The CDR3 is CASPQGQLGPIQYF. The CDR3 region has the DNA TGTGCCAGCCCCCAAGGGCAGCTCGGGCCCATTCAGTACTTC.

This clonotype showed up many times. V is TRBV19 and J is TRBJ1-5; no definite D call. The V end was cut by 5 bases, the J end by 1 base, with 12 bases between. CDR3 length: 15 amino acids. The germline CDR1 and CDR2 sequences are LNHDA and SQIVND (reference sequence). The CDR3: CASSDSGGSNQPQHF. The CDR3 nucleotides read TGTGCCAGTAGTGATAGTGGAGGCAGCAATCAGCCCCAGCATTTT. Full variable domain (missing parts from reference TRBV19 and TRBJ1-5): DGGITQSPKYLFRKEGQNVTLSCEQNLNHDAMYWYRQDPGQGLRLIYYSQIVNDFQKGDIAEGYSVSREKKESFPLTVTSAQKNPTAFYLCASSDSGGSNQPQHFGDGTRLSIL.

The V and J genes are TRBV4-1 and TRBJ1-1; 7 bases fit TRBD1. This CDR3 has 15 amino acids. Germline V gene lookup returns CDR1 MGHRA and CDR2 YSYEKL. The V segment lost 4 bases and the J segment 0 bases; nucleotides outside the gene matches: 5. In nucleotides, the CDR3 is TGCGCCAGCAGCCGGGGACAGAATCTGAACACTGAAGCTTTCTTT. Encoded protein: CASSRGQNLNTEAFF.

This clonotype was observed many times. The J gene is TRBJ2-3, the V gene TRBV3-1; D is possibly TRBD1 (6 bases). Per the germline V gene, CDR1 is LGHDT and CDR2 is YNNKEL (reference sequence). V gave up 2 bases and J gave up 3 bases, with 9 bases separating them. This CDR3 is 14 amino acids long. The CDR3 spells CASSQHGTTDTQYF. The CDR3 bases are TGTGCCAGCAGCCAACACGGGACAACAGATACGCAGTATTTT.

This clonotype was observed at least ten times. The V and J genes are TRBV20-1 and TRBJ2-1; 9 bases match TRBD2. The CDR3 runs 14 residues. Germline CDR1 and CDR2: DFQATT and SNEGSKA (reference sequence). V lost 1 base and J lost 6; bases outside the gene matches: 4. The CDR3 nucleotides are TGCAGTGCTAGAGGCCTAGCGGGAATCAATGAGCAGTTCTTC. Its translation is CSARGLAGINEQFF.

In this sample, this clonotype turned up many times. The chain uses TRBV18 and TRBJ1-1; TRBD1 might be the D (6 bases). The CDR3 spans 14 residues. Germline CDR1 KGHSH, CDR2 LQKENI. V was cut by 3 bases and J by 1 base, with 9 bases left in between. CDR3 in DNA: TGTGCCAGCTCACCCAGGGGACCGAACACTGAAGCTTTCTTT. Translating it yields CASSPRGPNTEAFF.

This clonotype has at least ten counts. The chain uses TRBV28 and TRBJ2-1; TRBD2 matches at 13 bases. With 4 bases clipped from V and 6 bases from J, the junction kept 3 bases outside the gene matches. Germline V gene data show CDR1 as MDHEN and CDR2 as SYDVKM. This CDR3 is built from 15 residues. The CDR3 region is CASSSGTSGINEQFF. The CDR3 DNA reads as TGTGCCAGCAGTTCCGGGACTAGCGGGATCAATGAGCAGTTCTTC.

This clonotype showed up many times. This chain links TRBV20-1 with TRBJ1-1; weak D call: TRBD1 (5 bases). Deletions cut 1 base from V and 5 bases from J, with 17 bases between. The CDR3 contains 15 residues. Germline CDR1 is DFQATT and CDR2 is SNEGSKA (reference sequence). CDR3 nucleotides: TGCAGTGCTAGAGGGCAGGGTGGGGGTAGGACTGAAGCTTTCTTT. Encoded protein: CSARGQGGGRTEAFF.

A few counts support this clonotype. The V call is TRBV6-2 or TRBV6-3, the J call TRBJ2-5; 8 bases agree with TRBD2. J was trimmed by 4 bases and V by 0 bases; bases with no gene match: 16. The CDR3 consists of 19 residues. In germline, CDR1 is MNHEY, CDR2 SVGEGT. CDR3 sequence (DNA): TGTGCCAGCAGTTACTCCTCTCAGGTTGCTCAGCGGGAGTTAGAGACCCAGTACTTC. Its protein is CASSYSSQVAQRELETQYF.

This clonotype was seen ten or more times. The chain has TRBV2 and TRBJ1-1; D perhaps matches TRBD1 (6 bases). The length of the CDR3 is 13 residues. From germline, CDR1 is SNHLY and CDR2 FYNNEI. The ends were cut back, 6 bases at V and 0 bases at J, with 8 bases in the middle. CDR3 protein: CASRAGVNTEAFF. The CDR3 DNA follows: TGTGCCAGCAGAGCAGGGGTGAACACTGAAGCTTTCTTT.

The table lists this clonotype with a few counts. V gene TRBV28 combines with J gene TRBJ2-7; D perhaps matches TRBD2 (5 bases). With 2 bases removed from V and 3 bases from J, the gap between germline ends came to 11 bases. Germline V CDR1 and CDR2: MDHEN, SYDVKM. The CDR3 runs 14 residues. CDR3 sequence: CASSLPASHYEQYF. The CDR3 coding sequence is TGTGCCAGCAGTTTACCGGCTAGCCACTACGAGCAGTACTTC.

This clonotype was seen many times. This sequence joins TRBV9 and TRBJ2-3, with D tentatively TRBD2 (7 bases). This CDR3 is built from 18 residues. From germline, CDR1 is SGDLS and CDR2 YYNGEE. The ends were cut back, 0 bases at V and 3 bases at J, with 20 bases in the middle. CDR3 DNA: TGTGCCAGCAGCGTAGCCCCCCTCGGGGGCGGGAGAACAGATACGCAGTATTTT. This codes for CASSVAPLGGGRTDTQYF.

This clonotype was seen many times. The chain has TRBV2 and TRBJ1-6, with no clear D. CDR3 length: 17 amino acids. The germline V and J ends were trimmed by 5 bases and 2 bases, with 16 bases remaining between them. The germline V gene has CDR1 SNHLY and CDR2 FYNNEI. The CDR3 spells CASSPRGQEAYNSPLHF. The CDR3 nucleotides read TGTGCCAGCAGTCCGCGTGGGCAGGAGGCCTATAATTCACCCCTCCACTTT.

This clonotype came up many times. The genes are TRBV7-8 and TRBJ2-3, with TRBD1 as a possible D gene (5 bases). The V end was cut by 2 bases, the J end by 2 bases, with 11 bases between. Germline V gene sequence: CDR1 SGHVS, CDR2 FQNEAQ. CDR3 length: 15 amino acids. The CDR3 protein is CASSLLGRNTDTQYF. The CDR3 DNA reads TGTGCCAGCAGCTTATTGGGGCGGAACACAGATACGCAGTATTTT.

This clonotype was recorded a few times. The chain recombines TRBV29-1 with TRBJ2-1; D is tentatively TRBD1 or TRBD2 (5 bases each). Trimming took off 7 bases at V and 10 bases at J, with 20 bases between the two ends. This CDR3 region has 13 residues. Germline values: CDR1 SQVTM, CDR2 ANQGSEA. CDR3 DNA sequence: TGCAGCGCCCCGGGGACGCTGGCAGCGGAGCAGTTCTTC. It specifies CSAPGTLAAEQFF.

This clonotype was observed many times. The CDR3 bases are TGTGCCAGTAGTATAGAACAGACGCTGTTTAACTATGGCTACACCTTC. Translated, it gives CASSIEQTLFNYGYTF. V is TRBV19 and J is TRBJ1-2, with no clear D. Germline CDR1 and CDR2: LNHDA and SQIVND (reference sequence). This CDR3 has 16 amino acids. Trimming took 0 bases from V and 1 from J, leaving 12 bases between them.

This rearrangement joins TRBV15 to TRBJ2-3, with TRBD2 identical over 10 bases. Germline V lookup: CDR1 LNHNV, CDR2 YYDKDF (reference sequence). The length of the CDR3 is 16 residues. The V gene end was trimmed by 4 bases and the J gene end by 0 bases; junction bases not matched to a gene: 4. In DNA, the CDR3 is TGTGCCACCAGCACGACTAGCGGGTTTAGCACAGATACGCAGTATTTT. This translates into CATSTTSGFSTDTQYF.

This clonotype came up many times. V usage is TRBV20-1 and J usage is TRBJ1-5; 7 bases map to TRBD1. This CDR3 region has 12 residues. V shed 3 bases and J 5 bases; nucleotides not matched to a gene: 1. Germline CDR1 reads DFQATT; CDR2 reads SNEGSKA (reference sequence). The CDR3 here is CSARTGHQPQHF. DNA of the CDR3: TGCAGTGCTAGGACAGGGCATCAGCCCCAGCATTTT.

The sample holds many counts of this clonotype. The rearrangement joins TRBV20-1 to TRBJ2-3, with D hard to call. V lost 5 bases and J lost 4, with 7 bases in between. This CDR3 is built from 11 residues. Per germline, CDR1 DFQATT and CDR2 SNEGSKA (reference sequence). The CDR3 sequence: CSAFMADTQYF. CDR3 DNA sequence: TGCAGTGCTTTTATGGCAGATACGCAGTATTTT.

The table lists this clonotype with many counts. The chain has TRBV11-2 and TRBJ2-7; TRBD1 aligns across 11 bases. V gave up 3 bases and J gave up 3 bases; unmatched junction bases: 1. The CDR3 is 14 residues long. In germline, CDR1 is SGHAT, CDR2 FQNNGV. Here the CDR3 DNA reads TGTGCCAGCAGCTTGGACAGGGGGCACTACGAGCAGTACTTC. As protein: CASSLDRGHYEQYF.

This clonotype was observed many times. The genes are TRBV3-1 and TRBJ2-2; D possibly corresponds to TRBD2 (5 bases). This CDR3 has 16 amino acids. Germline CDR1 and CDR2: LGHDT and YNNKEL (reference sequence). Trimming stripped 1 base from V and 4 bases from J, with 13 bases between. The CDR3 nucleotides are TGTGCCAGCAGCCAAGTCGACCGCCGGGGCACCGGGGAGCTGTTTTTT. This codes for CASSQVDRRGTGELFF.

There are many counts of this clonotype. This chain joins TRBV7-9 and TRBJ2-5; 11 nucleotides agree with TRBD2. CDR3 length: 18 residues. Germline CDR1 is SEHNR and CDR2 is FQNEAQ (reference sequence). With V trimmed by 5 bases and J by 0 bases, 11 bases remained unmatched. This CDR3 is CASSPPGTSGEYQETQYF. The DNA for the CDR3 is TGTGCCAGCAGCCCTCCTGGGACTAGCGGAGAGTACCAAGAGACCCAGTACTTC.

This clonotype came up once. The chain has TRBV3-1 and TRBJ2-6; TRBD1 agrees at 8 bases. With 1 base clipped from V and 0 bases from J, the junction kept 5 bases outside the gene matches. CDR1 is LGHDT, CDR2 YNNKEL, per germline (reference sequence). The CDR3 consists of 18 residues. The CDR3 DNA follows: TGTGCCAGCAGCCAAGTCTACCAGGGGGCCTCTGGGGCCAACGTCCTGACTTTC. Translated, it gives CASSQVYQGASGANVLTF.

This chain joins TRBV20-1 and TRBJ2-1, with 14 bases matching TRBD2. Per germline, CDR1 DFQATT and CDR2 SNEGSKA (reference sequence). J was trimmed by 2 bases and V by 3 bases; bases with no gene match: 9. This CDR3 contains 18 residues. CDR3 loop: CSASQGLAGGGAYNEQFF. The CDR3, as DNA: TGCAGTGCTAGTCAAGGACTAGCGGGAGGAGGAGCCTACAATGAGCAGTTCTTC.

As regards this clonotype: This sequence may be a read error, since a much larger clone differs from it by one base. The CDR3 sequence is CASSPRDRATEAFF. Here the CDR3 DNA reads TGTGCCAGCAGTCCCCGGGACAGGGCCACTGAAGCTTTCTTT. This chain links TRBV12-3 or TRBV12-4 with TRBJ1-1, with 9 bases identical to TRBD1. J lost 4 bases, V lost 5 bases, and 5 bases had no gene match. The CDR3 has 14 amino acids.

This clonotype was detected ten times or more. V and J are TRBV18 and TRBJ1-5; D not resolved. The CDR3 has 15 residues. V was pared by 5 bases and J by 7 bases, with 18 bases between. From germline, CDR1 is KGHSH and CDR2 LQKENI. The DNA of the CDR3 is TGTGCCAGCTCATTGTCAACGGGGTGGAAACAGCCCCAGCATTTT. This encodes CASSLSTGWKQPQHF.

In its sample, this clonotype was seen many times. The rearrangement joins TRBV7-8 to TRBJ2-1; tentative D call: TRBD2 (5 bases). Germline assignment: CDR1 SGHVS and CDR2 FQNEAQ. This CDR3 comprises 15 residues. V lost 5 bases and J 0 bases, leaving 11 bases between the germline ends. The CDR3 coding sequence is TGTGCCAGCAGCGCATATCGGGGCTCCTACAATGAGCAGTTCTTC. Its translation: CASSAYRGSYNEQFF.

Comments on this clonotype: One base away lies a much larger clone, so this may be a sequencing read error. The chain combines TRBV24-1 with TRBJ2-1; 11 nucleotides agree with TRBD2. In germline, CDR1 is KGHDR, CDR2 SFDVKD. The CDR3 is made up of 16 amino acids. DNA of the CDR3: TGTGCCGCCAGTGATCATCCGGGACTAGCGGACAATGAGCAGTTCTTC. It codes for CAASDHPGLADNEQFF.

V and J are TRBV7-2 and TRBJ2-5; 7 bases align to TRBD2. CDR1 is SGHTA and CDR2 is FQGNSA in the germline V gene. This CDR3 region has 16 residues. With V trimmed by 1 base and J by 3 bases, 8 bases remained unmatched. CDR3 sequence (DNA): TGTGCCAGCAGCTTAGGAGTGACTAGCCTCAAAGAGACCCAGTACTTC. Protein: CASSLGVTSLKETQYF.

The table lists this clonotype with many counts. The chain employs TRBV7-9 and TRBJ2-1; 10 bases align to TRBD2. Trimming removed 3 bases from V and 3 bases from J; junction bases left unmatched: 5. The V gene's germline CDR1 is SEHNR and CDR2 FQNEAQ (reference sequence). The CDR3 extends over 16 amino acids. Written as DNA, the CDR3 is TGTGCCAGCAGCTTGAGGGGACTAGCGATCTACAATGAGCAGTTCTTC. This sequence encodes CASSLRGLAIYNEQFF.

Comments on this clonotype: This may stem from a read error, because a much larger clone lies one nucleotide away. V usage is TRBV28 and J usage is TRBJ2-1; D remains ambiguous. Trimming left V 5 bases short and J 4 bases short, with 18 bases between. CDR3 length: 16 amino acids. Germline CDR1 is MDHEN and CDR2 is SYDVKM. The CDR3 is CASSDPVFGGYNEQFF. The CDR3 region has the DNA TGTGCCAGCAGTGATCCTGTGTTCGGCGGATACAATGAGCAGTTCTTC.